This T cell receptor (beta chain) was sequenced during a study of CD8 T cells in Susac syndrome. A quantity of about 0.5 to 1 ug RNA underwent reverse transcription using random hexamers. Amplification of the TCR beta CDR3 was carried out by immunoSEQ multiplex PCR, which spanned a total of 54 Vbeta and 13 Jbeta segments. MiXCR, run by TCRdb on the immunoSEQ multiplex PCR reads, gives a single entry per CDR3 protein. Among 150,000 to 250,000 distinct CDR3 sequences listed, about 95% were seen once. This clonotype was seen just once. The multiple sclerosis control group consisted of treatment-naive patients whose relapsing-remitting disease, which was either stable or active, fulfilled revised McDonald criteria. The CDR3 contains 11 residues. The germline V and J ends were trimmed by 2 bases and 7 bases, with 6 bases remaining between them. Germline CDR1 reads GTSNPN; CDR2 reads SVGIG (reference sequence).

The receptor comes from a human donor with multiple sclerosis. The V gene is TRBV30, the J gene TRBJ2-1; D uncertain. The sequenced material came from CD4+ T cells from PBMCs. Here the CDR3 reads CAWSSKNEQFF. The CDR3, as DNA: TGTGCCTGGAGTTCTAAAAATGAGCAGTTCTTC.